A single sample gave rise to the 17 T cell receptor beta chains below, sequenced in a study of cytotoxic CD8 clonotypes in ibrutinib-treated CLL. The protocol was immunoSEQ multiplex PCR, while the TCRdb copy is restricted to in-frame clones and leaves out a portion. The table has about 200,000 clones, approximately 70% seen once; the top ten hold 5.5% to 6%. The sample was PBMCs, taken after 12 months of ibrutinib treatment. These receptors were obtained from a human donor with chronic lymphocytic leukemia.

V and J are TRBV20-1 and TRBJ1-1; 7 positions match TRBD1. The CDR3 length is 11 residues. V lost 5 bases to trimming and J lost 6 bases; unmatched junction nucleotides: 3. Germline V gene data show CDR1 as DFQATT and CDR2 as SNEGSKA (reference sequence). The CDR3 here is CSAEGASEAFF. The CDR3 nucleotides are TGCAGTGCTGAGGGGGCATCTGAAGCTTTCTTT.

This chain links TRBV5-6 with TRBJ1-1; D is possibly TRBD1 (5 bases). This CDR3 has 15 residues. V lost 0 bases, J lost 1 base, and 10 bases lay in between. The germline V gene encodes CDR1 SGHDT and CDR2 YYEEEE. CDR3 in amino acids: CASSLDDRTNTEAFF. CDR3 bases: TGTGCCAGCAGCTTGGATGACAGAACGAACACTGAAGCTTTCTTT.

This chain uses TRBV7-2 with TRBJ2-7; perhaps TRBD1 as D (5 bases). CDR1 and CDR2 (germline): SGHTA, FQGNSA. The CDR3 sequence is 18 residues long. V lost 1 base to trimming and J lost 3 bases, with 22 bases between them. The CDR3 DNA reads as TGTGCCAGCAGCTTAGTACTCCTTTCTTACAGGTCGGGCTACGAGCAGTACTTC. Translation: CASSLVLLSYRSGYEQYF.

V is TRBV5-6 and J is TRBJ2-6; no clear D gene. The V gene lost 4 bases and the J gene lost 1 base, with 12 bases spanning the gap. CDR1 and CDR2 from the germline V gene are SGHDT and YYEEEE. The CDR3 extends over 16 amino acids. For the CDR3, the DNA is TGTGCCAGCAGCCCCCTAGACATGTCTGGGGCCAACGTCCTGACTTTC. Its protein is CASSPLDMSGANVLTF.

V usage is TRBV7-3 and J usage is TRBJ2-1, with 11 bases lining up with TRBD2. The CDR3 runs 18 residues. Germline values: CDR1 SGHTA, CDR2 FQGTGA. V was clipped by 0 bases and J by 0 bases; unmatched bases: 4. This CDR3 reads CASSLTSGRVSSYNEQFF. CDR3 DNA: TGTGCCAGCAGCTTAACTAGCGGGAGGGTTAGCTCCTACAATGAGCAGTTCTTC.

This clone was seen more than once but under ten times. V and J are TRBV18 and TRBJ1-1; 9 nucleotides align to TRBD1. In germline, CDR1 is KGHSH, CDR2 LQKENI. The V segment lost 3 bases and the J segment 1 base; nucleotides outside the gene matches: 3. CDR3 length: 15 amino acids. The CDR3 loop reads CASSPMTGGNTEAFF. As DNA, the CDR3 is TGTGCCAGCTCACCTATGACAGGGGGGAACACTGAAGCTTTCTTT.

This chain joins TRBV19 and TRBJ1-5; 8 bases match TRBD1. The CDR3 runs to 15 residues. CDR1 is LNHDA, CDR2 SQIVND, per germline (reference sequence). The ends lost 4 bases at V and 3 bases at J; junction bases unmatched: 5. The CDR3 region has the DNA TGTGCCAGTAGTACCGGGACAGGCGACAATCAGCCCCAGCATTTT. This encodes CASSTGTGDNQPQHF.

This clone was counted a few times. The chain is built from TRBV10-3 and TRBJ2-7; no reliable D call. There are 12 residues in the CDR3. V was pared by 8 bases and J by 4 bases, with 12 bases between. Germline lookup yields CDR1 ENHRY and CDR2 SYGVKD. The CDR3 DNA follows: TGTGCCATCGGTCACAAGACTTACGAGCAGTACTTC. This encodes CAIGHKTYEQYF.

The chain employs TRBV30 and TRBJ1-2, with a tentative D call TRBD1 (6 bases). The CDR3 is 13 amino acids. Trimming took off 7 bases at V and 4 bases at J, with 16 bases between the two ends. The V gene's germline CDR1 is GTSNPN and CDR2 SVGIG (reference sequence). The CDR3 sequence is CASTPDSFYGYTF. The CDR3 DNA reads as TGTGCCTCTACCCCGGACAGCTTCTATGGCTACACCTTC.

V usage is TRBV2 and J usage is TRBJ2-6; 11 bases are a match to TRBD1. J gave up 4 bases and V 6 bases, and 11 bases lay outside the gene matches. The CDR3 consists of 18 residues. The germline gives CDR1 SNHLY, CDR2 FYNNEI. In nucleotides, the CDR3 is TGTGCCAGCAGATGGGACAGGGGGGTTCCGTCCGGGGCCAACGTCCTGACTTTC. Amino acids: CASRWDRGVPSGANVLTF.

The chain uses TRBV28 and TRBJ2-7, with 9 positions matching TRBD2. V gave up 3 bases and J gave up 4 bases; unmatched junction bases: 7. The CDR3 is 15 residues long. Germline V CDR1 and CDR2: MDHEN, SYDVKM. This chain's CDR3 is CASSLRLAGLYEQYF. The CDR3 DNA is TGTGCCAGCAGTTTGCGCCTAGCGGGACTATACGAGCAGTACTTC.

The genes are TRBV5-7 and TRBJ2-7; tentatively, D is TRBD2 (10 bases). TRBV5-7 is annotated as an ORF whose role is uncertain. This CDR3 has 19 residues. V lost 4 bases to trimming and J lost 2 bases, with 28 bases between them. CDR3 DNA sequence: TGTGCCAGCAGCATAACAGGGGGCGAAGCGGGAGGGAAACCCTACGAGCAGTACTTC. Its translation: CASSITGGEAGGKPYEQYF.

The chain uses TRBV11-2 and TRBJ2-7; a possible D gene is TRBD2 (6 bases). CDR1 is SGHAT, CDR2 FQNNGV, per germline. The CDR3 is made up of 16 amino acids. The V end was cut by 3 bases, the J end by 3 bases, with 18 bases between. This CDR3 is CASSFGSSKKGYEQYF. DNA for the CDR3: TGTGCCAGCAGCTTCGGGAGTTCCAAAAAGGGCTACGAGCAGTACTTC.

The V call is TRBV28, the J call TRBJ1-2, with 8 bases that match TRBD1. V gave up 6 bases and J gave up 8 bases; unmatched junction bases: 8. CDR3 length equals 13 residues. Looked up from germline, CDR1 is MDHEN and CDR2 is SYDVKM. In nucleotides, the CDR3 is TGTGCCAGCAGGCGTCAGGGGGCTTTAGGCTACACCTTC. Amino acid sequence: CASRRQGALGYTF.

The DNA for the CDR3 is TGTGCCAGCAGCCCCCCCGCCGGAGGGCCAGGGGAGACCCAGTACTTC. The encoded protein is CASSPPAGGPGETQYF. The chain joins TRBV13 to TRBJ2-5; weak D call: TRBD2 (6 bases). V was shortened by 5 bases and J by 5 bases, with 21 bases between the two germline ends. Looked up from germline, CDR1 is PRHDT and CDR2 is FYEKMQ (reference sequence). This CDR3 comprises 16 residues.

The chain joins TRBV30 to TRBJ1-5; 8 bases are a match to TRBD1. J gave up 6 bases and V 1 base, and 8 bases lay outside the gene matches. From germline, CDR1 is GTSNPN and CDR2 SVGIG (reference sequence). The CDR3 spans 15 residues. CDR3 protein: CAWSADREEGQPQHF. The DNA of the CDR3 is TGTGCCTGGAGTGCGGACAGGGAGGAAGGTCAGCCCCAGCATTTT. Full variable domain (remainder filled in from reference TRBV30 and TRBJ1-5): SQTIHQWPATLVQPVGSPLSLECTVEGTSNPNLYWYRQAAGRGLQLLFYSVGIGQISSEVPQNLSASRPQDRQFILSSKKLLLSDSGFYLCAWSADREEGQPQHFGDGTRLSIL.

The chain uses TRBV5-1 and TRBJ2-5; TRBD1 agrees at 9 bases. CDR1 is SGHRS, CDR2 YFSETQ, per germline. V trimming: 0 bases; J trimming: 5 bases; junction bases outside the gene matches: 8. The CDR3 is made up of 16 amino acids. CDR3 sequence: CASSLGPSTGGETQYF. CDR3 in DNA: TGCGCCAGCAGCTTGGGCCCATCGACAGGGGGTGAGACCCAGTACTTC. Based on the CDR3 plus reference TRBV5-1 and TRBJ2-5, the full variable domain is KAGVTQTPRYLIKTRGQQVTLSCSPISGHRSVSWYQQTPGQGLQFLFEYFSETQRNKGNFPGRFSGRQFSNSRSEMNVSTLELGDSALYLCASSLGPSTGGETQYFGPGTRLLVL.